The 18 T cell receptor beta chains listed next were all sequenced from one sample in a study of blood T cell repertoires in COVID-19. The protocol was immunoSEQ multiplex PCR, while the TCRdb copy is restricted to in-frame clones and leaves out a portion. The sample contains around 310,000 clones, approximately 90% of which appear only once. Sequenced: peripheral blood. The receptors come from a woman aged 30 to 39 with COVID-19, enrolled during active disease.

This chain connects TRBV11-3 to TRBJ2-1, with 13 bases matching TRBD2. CDR3 length: 17 amino acids. CDR1 is SGHNT and CDR2 is YENEEA in the germline V gene. The trim removed 5 bases at V and 5 bases at J, leaving 9 bases unmatched. Here the CDR3 reads CASSTRSGLAGHNEQFF. CDR3 sequence (DNA): TGTGCCAGCAGCACTCGATCGGGACTAGCGGGGCACAATGAGCAGTTCTTC.

The V gene is TRBV7-9, the J gene TRBJ1-2; tentatively, D is TRBD1 (5 bases). The ends were cut back, 2 bases at V and 6 bases at J, with 13 bases in the middle. In germline, CDR1 is SEHNR, CDR2 FQNEAQ (reference sequence). The CDR3 is 14 residues long. The CDR3 bases are TGTGCCAGCAGCTTAATCGTGGGGCAGGATGGCTACACCTTC. Translating it yields CASSLIVGQDGYTF.

This clone was detected a few times. The chain employs TRBV6-6 and TRBJ1-2, with TRBD1 as a possible D gene (5 bases). V was shortened by 4 bases and J by 5 bases, with 17 bases between the two germline ends. The CDR3 is made up of 15 amino acids. Germline lookup yields CDR1 MNHNY and CDR2 SVGAGI (reference sequence). CDR3 nucleotide sequence: TGTGCCAGCAGTTCCCTAGTGGGGGGTGGATATGGCTACACCTTC. Residues: CASSSLVGGGYGYTF.

The chain uses TRBV11-2 and TRBJ2-1; D is uncertain. Trimming shortened V by 7 bases and J by 0 bases, and 13 bases separated the two germline ends. Germline V lookup: CDR1 SGHAT, CDR2 FQNNGV. This CDR3 is built from 15 residues. CDR3 sequence (DNA): TGTGCCAGCATCCTTAGCACCTCCTCCTACAATGAGCAGTTCTTC. Translated, it gives CASILSTSSYNEQFF.

The genes are TRBV5-4 and TRBJ2-7; 8 bases fit TRBD1. J lost 4 bases, V lost 0 bases, and 3 bases had no gene match. The CDR3 is 14 amino acids. Germline loops: CDR1 SGHNT, CDR2 YYREEE (reference sequence). The CDR3 region has the DNA TGTGCCAGCAGCTTGGACCAGGGGGCATACGAGCAGTACTTC. Translation gives CASSLDQGAYEQYF.

A word on this clone: Different DNA sequences within this sample yield the same CDR3. J is TRBJ1-1 and V is TRBV18; 7 bases line up with TRBD1. CDR1 KGHSH and CDR2 LQKENI come from the germline V gene. V lost 3 bases to trimming and J lost 1 base; unmatched junction nucleotides: 5. The CDR3 consists of 15 residues. This CDR3 reads CASSPRTGQNTEAFF. CDR3 in DNA: TGTGCCAGCTCACCCAGGACAGGCCAGAACACTGAAGCTTTCTTT.

The sample holds one count of this clone. The chain links TRBV4-1 to TRBJ1-5; D gene uncertain. CDR1 and CDR2 (germline): MGHRA, YSYEKL. V lost 3 bases and J 4 bases, leaving 7 bases between the germline ends. This CDR3 has 13 residues. This chain's CDR3 is CASSQRDNQPQHF. The CDR3 DNA reads TGCGCCAGCAGCCAGAGGGATAATCAGCCCCAGCATTTT.

V usage is TRBV30 and J usage is TRBJ1-1; possible D gene TRBD1, 5 bases. The ends were cut back, 5 bases at V and 3 bases at J, with 13 bases in the middle. The CDR3 spans 13 residues. Germline values: CDR1 GTSNPN, CDR2 SVGIG (reference sequence). The CDR3 loop reads CAWGTARDTEAFF. As DNA, the CDR3 is TGTGCCTGGGGGACGGCCAGGGACACTGAAGCTTTCTTT. The full variable domain, its missing parts supplied by reference TRBV30 and TRBJ1-1, is SQTIHQWPATLVQPVGSPLSLECTVEGTSNPNLYWYRQAAGRGLQLLFYSVGIGQISSEVPQNLSASRPQDRQFILSSKKLLLSDSGFYLCAWGTARDTEAFFGQGTRLTVV.

As to this clone: Other nucleotide sequences in the sample specify the same CDR3. The chain has TRBV9 and TRBJ2-2; 14 positions agree with TRBD2. Germline values: CDR1 SGDLS, CDR2 YYNGEE. The CDR3 loop spans 17 amino acids. The V segment lost 3 bases and the J segment 7 bases; nucleotides outside the gene matches: 8. The DNA of the CDR3 is TGTGCCAGCAGCGGCCGACTAGCGGGAGGGGGGGGCGGGGAGCTGTTTTTT. It translates to CASSGRLAGGGGGELFF.

The chain joins TRBV7-8 to TRBJ2-7, with TRBD2 matching 12 bases. V lost 5 bases, J lost 2 bases, and 10 bases stayed unmatched. Per germline, CDR1 SGHVS and CDR2 FQNEAQ. The CDR3 length is 17 residues. The CDR3 DNA is TGTGCCAGCAGCCTAAGACTAGCGGGAGAGGGACCCTACGAGCAGTACTTC. Encoded protein: CASSLRLAGEGPYEQYF.

The rearrangement links TRBV18 to TRBJ2-7; D is ambiguous. V was clipped by 3 bases and J by 0 bases, with 12 bases between them. The length of the CDR3 is 15 residues. The V gene's germline CDR1 is KGHSH and CDR2 LQKENI. The CDR3 nucleotides are TGTGCCAGCTCACCTTCCCCCGTTAGCTCCTACGAGCAGTACTTC. Residues: CASSPSPVSSYEQYF. Complete variable domain (other parts from reference TRBV18 and TRBJ2-7): NAGVMQNPRHLVRRRGQEARLRCSPMKGHSHVYWYRQLPEEGLKFMVYLQKENIIDESGMPKERFSAEFPKEGPSILRIQQVVRGDSAAYFCASSPSPVSSYEQYFGPGTRLTVT.

The J gene is TRBJ2-1, the V gene TRBV9, with 8 bases lining up with TRBD2. The CDR3 spans 14 residues. Germline CDR1 reads SGDLS; CDR2 reads YYNGEE. The V gene end was trimmed by 3 bases and the J gene end by 3 bases; junction bases not matched to a gene: 2. The CDR3 region has the DNA TGTGCCAGCAGCGACGGGACTAGCTACAATGAGCAGTTCTTC. Residues: CASSDGTSYNEQFF.

The chain combines TRBV30 with TRBJ1-3, with a possible D match to TRBD1 (6 bases). The CDR3 has 15 amino acids. Trimming left V 2 bases short and J 2 bases short, with 13 bases between. Germline V gives CDR1 GTSNPN, CDR2 SVGIG (reference sequence). This CDR3 reads CAWSLTGTTGNTIYF. The CDR3 region has the DNA TGTGCCTGGAGTCTAACCGGGACAACTGGAAACACCATATATTTT.

The chain employs TRBV6-2 or TRBV6-3 and TRBJ2-5; D uncertain. The CDR3 extends over 13 amino acids. In germline, CDR1 is MNHEY, CDR2 SVGEGT. V shed 4 bases and J shed 2 bases, with 8 bases lying between them. This CDR3 reads CASSLLEQETQYF. CDR3 bases: TGTGCCAGCAGTTTACTCGAACAAGAGACCCAGTACTTC.

The table lists this clone with a count of one. The genes are TRBV6-1 and TRBJ1-3; D may be TRBD1 (6 bases). With 8 bases removed from V and 0 bases from J, the gap between germline ends came to 8 bases. CDR3 size: 13 residues. CDR1 MNHNS and CDR2 SASEGT come from the germline V gene. In nucleotides, the CDR3 is TGTGCCAGCCGGGGGGCCTCTGGAAACACCATATATTTT. It translates to CASRGASGNTIYF.

The chain has TRBV30 and TRBJ1-4; D possibly corresponds to TRBD1 (5 bases). This CDR3 is 14 amino acids long. CDR1 is GTSNPN and CDR2 is SVGIG in the germline V gene (reference sequence). The V end lost 4 bases, the J end lost 8 bases, and 17 bases lay between the germline ends. The CDR3 nucleotides read TGTGCCTGGACCCCGGCGGGGGATCGGGAAAAACTGTTTTTT. This codes for CAWTPAGDREKLFF.

There are a few counts of this clone. This chain links TRBV11-2 with TRBJ1-5; D unresolved. V lost 3 bases and J lost 4, with 13 bases in between. Germline V gene sequence: CDR1 SGHAT, CDR2 FQNNGV. The CDR3 has 15 amino acids. In nucleotides, the CDR3 is TGTGCCAGCAGCTTGGGTGGTTACGGGAATCAGCCCCAGCATTTT. Protein: CASSLGGYGNQPQHF.

The gene calls are TRBV2 and TRBJ1-3, with TRBD1 identical over 8 bases. This CDR3 is 15 amino acids long. The V segment lost 6 bases and the J segment 2 bases; nucleotides outside the gene matches: 6. From germline, CDR1 is SNHLY and CDR2 FYNNEI. CDR3 protein: CASRDMDRAGNTIYF. The CDR3 DNA reads as TGTGCCAGCAGAGACATGGACAGGGCTGGAAACACCATATATTTT.